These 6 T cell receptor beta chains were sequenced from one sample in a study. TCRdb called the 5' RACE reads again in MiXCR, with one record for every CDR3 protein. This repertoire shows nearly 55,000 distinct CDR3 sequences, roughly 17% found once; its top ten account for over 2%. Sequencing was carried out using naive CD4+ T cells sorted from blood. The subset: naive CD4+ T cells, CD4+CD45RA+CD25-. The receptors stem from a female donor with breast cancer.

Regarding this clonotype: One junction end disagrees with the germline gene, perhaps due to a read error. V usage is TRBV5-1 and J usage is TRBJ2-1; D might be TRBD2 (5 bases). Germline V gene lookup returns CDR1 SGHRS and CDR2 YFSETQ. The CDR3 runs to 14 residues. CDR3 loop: CASSLKGAMSERLF. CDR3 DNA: TGCGCCAGCAGCTTGAAGGGAGCAATGAGTGAGCGGCTCTTC.

CDR3 bases: TGCAGCGTTTTTGCGGGAGGGCCGGAGACCCAGTACTTC. Translating gives CSVFAGGPETQYF. This rearrangement joins TRBV29-1 to TRBJ2-5; 9 positions agree with TRBD2. Trimming took 5 bases from V and 5 from J; bases not matched to a gene: 6. This CDR3 is built from 13 residues. Germline V gene sequence: CDR1 SQVTM, CDR2 ANQGSEA.

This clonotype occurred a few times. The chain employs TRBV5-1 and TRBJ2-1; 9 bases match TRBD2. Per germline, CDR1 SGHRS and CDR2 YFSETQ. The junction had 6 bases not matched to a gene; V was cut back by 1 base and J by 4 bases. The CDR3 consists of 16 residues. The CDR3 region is CASSLSGGGGYNEQFF. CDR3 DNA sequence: TGCGCCAGCAGCTTGTCCGGCGGGGGGGGATACAATGAGCAGTTCTTC.

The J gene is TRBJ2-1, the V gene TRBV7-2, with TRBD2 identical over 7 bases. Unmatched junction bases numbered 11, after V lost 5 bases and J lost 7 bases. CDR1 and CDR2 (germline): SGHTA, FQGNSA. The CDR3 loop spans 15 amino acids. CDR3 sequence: CASSQSGMSGNEQFF. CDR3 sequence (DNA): TGTGCCAGCAGCCAAAGCGGGATGTCGGGGAATGAGCAGTTCTTC.

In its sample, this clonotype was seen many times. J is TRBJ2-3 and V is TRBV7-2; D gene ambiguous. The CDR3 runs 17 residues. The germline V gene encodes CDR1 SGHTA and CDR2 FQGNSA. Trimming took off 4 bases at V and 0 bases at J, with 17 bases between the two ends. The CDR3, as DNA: TGTGCCAGCAGCTCCGCCATGCGGCCTACTAGCACAGATACGCAGTATTTT. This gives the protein CASSSAMRPTSTDTQYF.

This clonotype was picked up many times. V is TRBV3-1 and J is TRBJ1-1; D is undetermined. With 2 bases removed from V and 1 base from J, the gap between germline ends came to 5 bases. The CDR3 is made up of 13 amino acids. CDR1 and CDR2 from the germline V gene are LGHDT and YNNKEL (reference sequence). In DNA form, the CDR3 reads TGTGCCAGCAGCCAACCGCCGAACACTGAAGCTTTCTTT. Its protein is CASSQPPNTEAFF.